The 24 T cell receptor beta chains in this list originate from one sample, sequenced in a study of T cells in Graves' hyperthyroidism and ophthalmopathy. RNA transcripts yielded amplified TCR beta CDR3 regions. During a first-round RT-PCR of the TCR CDR3, the HTBI primer set was used. Using its own MiXCR run on the multiplex PCR reads, TCRdb lists one record per CDR3 protein. The sample has some 600,000 distinct CDR3 sequences, about 14% seen once. Sequenced: blood. These receptors were collected from a woman in her 30s with Graves' hyperthyroidism that later progressed to Graves' ophthalmopathy.

There are many counts of this clonotype. This chain links TRBV5-1 with TRBJ2-6, with D possibly being TRBD1 (6 bases). The germline V and J ends were trimmed by 4 bases and 1 base, with 9 bases remaining between them. There are 15 residues in the CDR3. Per the germline V gene, CDR1 is SGHRS and CDR2 is YFSETQ. The DNA for the CDR3 is TGCGCCAGCAGCATGGACAGTTCTGGGGCCAACGTCCTGACTTTC. Protein product: CASSMDSSGANVLTF. Supplemented by reference TRBV5-1 and TRBJ2-6, the full variable domain reads KAGVTQTPRYLIKTRGQQVTLSCSPISGHRSVSWYQQTPGQGLQFLFEYFSETQRNKGNFPGRFSGRQFSNSRSEMNVSTLELGDSALYLCASSMDSSGANVLTFGAGSRLTVL.

The V call is TRBV6-1, the J call TRBJ2-2, with 7 bases matching TRBD2. CDR1 and CDR2 from the germline V gene are MNHNS and SASEGT. Unmatched junction bases numbered 6, after V lost 0 bases and J lost 5 bases. CDR3 length: 16 residues. The CDR3 nucleotides are TGTGCCAGCAGTGAAGCGGGAGGGGCCTTTACCGGGGAGCTGTTTTTT. This codes for CASSEAGGAFTGELFF.

This clonotype was seen ten or more times. This chain links TRBV20-1 with TRBJ1-2; the D gene is possibly TRBD1 (6 bases). This CDR3 is 11 amino acids long. The V gene lost 3 bases and the J gene lost 8 bases, with 10 bases spanning the gap. Germline V gene lookup returns CDR1 DFQATT and CDR2 SNEGSKA (reference sequence). The DNA of the CDR3 is TGCAGTGCTAGTTCAGGGGCCGGCTACACCTTC. Residues: CSASSGAGYTF.

This clonotype was detected only a few times. V and J are TRBV24-1 and TRBJ2-1; D gene unclear. Trimming removed 7 bases at V and 8 bases at J, with 17 bases between. This CDR3 region has 14 residues. Per the germline V gene, CDR1 is KGHDR and CDR2 is SFDVKD. CDR3 loop: CATSPDGNQYEQFF. CDR3 DNA sequence: TGTGCCACCAGCCCCGACGGAAATCAGTATGAGCAGTTCTTC.

This clonotype was seen at least ten times. J is TRBJ2-3 and V is TRBV11-2; D not resolved. V was clipped by 5 bases and J by 2 bases, with 29 bases between them. The CDR3 consists of 20 residues. Germline V gives CDR1 SGHAT, CDR2 FQNNGV. The CDR3 spells CASSPIYPYEGTVHTDTQYF. CDR3 DNA sequence: TGTGCCAGCAGCCCCATCTACCCCTACGAAGGCACAGTCCACACAGATACGCAGTATTTT.

This clonotype was seen repeatedly, ten times or more. The rearrangement joins TRBV2 to TRBJ2-3; D is unclear. Trimming shortened V by 1 base and J by 2 bases, and 10 bases separated the two germline ends. The germline V gene encodes CDR1 SNHLY and CDR2 FYNNEI. There are 15 residues in the CDR3. The CDR3, as DNA: TGTGCCAGCAGTGAAGGGGCAGCCGTCACAGATACGCAGTATTTT. This sequence encodes CASSEGAAVTDTQYF.

This clonotype was seen a few times. The rearrangement links TRBV7-9 to TRBJ1-2; the D gene is possibly TRBD1 (6 bases). V was shortened by 1 base and J by 8 bases, with 11 bases between the two germline ends. Germline V gene sequence: CDR1 SEHNR, CDR2 FQNEAQ (reference sequence). CDR3 size: 13 residues. DNA of the CDR3: TGTGCCAGCAGCTTAGGGACAGCTTCAGGCTACACCTTC. This translates into CASSLGTASGYTF.

This clonotype was observed many times. The J gene is TRBJ2-7, the V gene TRBV7-3; 8 nucleotides match TRBD1. The V gene's germline CDR1 is SGHTA and CDR2 FQGTGA. V lost 1 base, J lost 9 bases, and 11 bases stayed unmatched. The CDR3 has 15 amino acids. The CDR3 nucleotides read TGTGCCAGCAGCTTAAACCCAGGGGGCTCCTCCCCGCAGTACTTC. It specifies CASSLNPGGSSPQYF.

The V and J genes are TRBV3-1 and TRBJ2-7; 12 bases fit TRBD2. V lost 4 bases and J lost 3; bases outside the gene matches: 4. The CDR3 runs 15 residues. Germline loops: CDR1 LGHDT, CDR2 YNNKEL (reference sequence). The CDR3 region is CASSLETSGSYEQYF. CDR3 coding DNA: TGTGCCAGCAGCCTAGAGACTAGCGGGAGCTACGAGCAGTACTTC.

This clonotype has at least ten counts. The rearrangement joins TRBV6-2 or TRBV6-3 to TRBJ2-7; 11 nucleotides match TRBD2. The CDR3 contains 12 residues. CDR1 is MNHEY and CDR2 is SVGEGT in the germline V gene. Trimming at V came to 10 bases and at J to 5 bases, leaving 4 bases not matched to a gene. The CDR3, as DNA: TGTGCCACCCTAGCGGGGGGCGACGAGCAGTACTTC. Amino acid sequence: CATLAGGDEQYF.

The chain combines TRBV6-1 with TRBJ1-6; 8 bases line up with TRBD1. With 6 bases clipped from V and 11 bases from J, the junction kept 9 bases outside the gene matches. The CDR3 has 14 amino acids. Germline V gene data show CDR1 as MNHNS and CDR2 as SASEGT. The CDR3 region is CASRGQGATTPLHF. CDR3 nucleotide sequence: TGTGCCAGCAGAGGCCAGGGGGCGACGACACCCCTCCACTTT.

This sequence joins TRBV19 and TRBJ2-1; 9 positions match TRBD2. V was clipped by 2 bases and J by 0 bases; unmatched bases: 5. Per the germline V gene, CDR1 is LNHDA and CDR2 is SQIVND (reference sequence). This CDR3 has 17 residues. The CDR3 spells CASSISGLAYSYNEQFF. In DNA, the CDR3 is TGTGCCAGTAGTATATCCGGACTAGCGTACTCCTACAATGAGCAGTTCTTC.

There are a few counts of this clonotype. The chain links TRBV4-2 to TRBJ2-7; D tentatively reads TRBD1 or TRBD2 (5 bases each). The CDR3 extends over 15 amino acids. Germline values: CDR1 LGHNA, CDR2 YNFKEQ. Between the trimmed V and J ends, which lost 3 bases and 7 bases, there was a span of 19 bases. CDR3 amino acids: CASSQGEVWTEEQYF. The CDR3 DNA follows: TGTGCCAGCAGCCAGGGGGAAGTGTGGACCGAGGAGCAGTACTTC.

This clonotype was found many times. This chain links TRBV19 with TRBJ1-3, with 9 bases identical to TRBD1. The CDR3 sequence is 16 residues long. Trimming took 10 bases from V and 4 from J; bases not matched to a gene: 14. Germline V gene lookup returns CDR1 LNHDA and CDR2 SQIVND (reference sequence). The CDR3 DNA follows: TGTGCCACAAGAGCGTCGGGACAGGGAGCCGGAAACACCATATATTTT. Protein: CATRASGQGAGNTIYF.

This clonotype was recorded at least ten times. The CDR3 nucleotides read TGTGCCAGCAGTTTAGAACAGGACTTCTCGGGAAACACCATATATTTT. This codes for CASSLEQDFSGNTIYF. V usage is TRBV12-3 or TRBV12-4 and J usage is TRBJ1-3, with a possible D match to TRBD1 (5 bases). The CDR3 length is 16 residues. V gave up 1 base and J gave up 4 bases, with 14 bases separating them.

The table lists this clonotype with a few counts. The gene calls are TRBV7-2 and TRBJ1-2, with 7 bases aligning to TRBD1. The V gene end was trimmed by 1 base and the J gene end by 7 bases; junction bases not matched to a gene: 6. Germline loops: CDR1 SGHTA, CDR2 FQGNSA. The CDR3 is 14 amino acids. The CDR3 sequence is CASSLEEGALGYTF. DNA of the CDR3: TGTGCCAGCAGCTTAGAGGAGGGGGCGCTTGGCTACACCTTC. The full variable domain, in which reference TRBV7-2 and TRBJ1-2 provide the parts outside the CDR3, is GAGVSQSPSNKVTEKGKDVELRCDPISGHTALYWYRQSLGQGLEFLIYFQGNSAPDKSGLPSDRFSAERTGGSVSTLTIQRTQQEDSAVYLCASSLEEGALGYTFGSGTRLTVV.

This clonotype has a handful of counts. CDR3: CASLLAGSKNEQYF. CDR3 sequence (DNA): TGTGCCAGCCTATTGGCGGGAAGTAAGAACGAGCAGTACTTC. The V gene is TRBV28, the J gene TRBJ2-7; D perhaps matches TRBD2 (6 bases). CDR3 length: 14 amino acids. Trimming removed 8 bases at V and 5 bases at J, with 19 bases between. The germline CDR1 and CDR2 sequences are MDHEN and SYDVKM.

This clonotype occurred many times. The rearrangement joins TRBV11-3 to TRBJ2-7, with TRBD2 as a possible D gene (5 bases). The CDR3 spans 15 residues. Trimming left V 2 bases short and J 1 base short, with 12 bases between. Germline V lookup: CDR1 SGHNT, CDR2 YENEEA. CDR3 sequence: CASSLSLASSYEQYF. The CDR3 DNA is TGTGCCAGCAGCTTATCATTAGCGTCTTCCTACGAGCAGTACTTC. Complete variable domain (other parts from reference TRBV11-3 and TRBJ2-7): EAGVVQSPRYKIIEKKQPVAFWCNPISGHNTLYWYLQNLGQGPELLIRYENEEAVDDSQLPKDRFSAERLKGVDSTLKIQPAELGDSAVYLCASSLSLASSYEQYFGPGTRLTVT.

As DNA, the CDR3 is TGTGCCAGTAGCCACCCCTGGGTCTATGGCTACACCTTC. It yields the protein CASSHPWVYGYTF. The V call is TRBV19, the J call TRBJ1-2; D ambiguous. Germline V gene data show CDR1 as LNHDA and CDR2 as SQIVND (reference sequence). V was trimmed by 6 bases and J by 4 bases, leaving 12 bases between them. This CDR3 has 13 amino acids.

Turning to this clonotype: This could be a read error, since a much larger clone is one nucleotide away. The gene calls are TRBV7-9 and TRBJ2-1, with D maybe TRBD1 (6 bases). The end of the DNA aligns better with TRBJ2-7, so the J call may be wrong. Germline assignment: CDR1 SEHNR and CDR2 FQNEAQ (reference sequence). CDR3 length: 16 residues. In nucleotides, the CDR3 is TGTGCCAGCAGCTTCTACAGGGTTAGCTCCTACAATGAGCAGTACTTC. It encodes CASSFYRVSSYNEQYF.

Ten or more counts support this clonotype. J is TRBJ2-7 and V is TRBV7-9, with 7 bases that match TRBD1. The junction had 12 bases not matched to a gene; V was cut back by 5 bases and J by 5 bases. The V gene's germline CDR1 is SEHNR and CDR2 FQNEAQ (reference sequence). This CDR3 comprises 15 residues. The CDR3 nucleotides read TGTGCCAGCAGCCCCTCGAGGGGGCAAGCCGACGAGCAGTACTTC. It yields the protein CASSPSRGQADEQYF. The full variable domain, with the rest looked up from reference TRBV7-9 and TRBJ2-7, is DTGVSQNPRHKITKRGQNVTFRCDPISEHNRLYWYRQTLGQGPEFLTYFQNEAQLEKSRLLSDRFSAERPKGSFSTLEIQRTEQGDSAMYLCASSPSRGQADEQYFGPGTRLTVT.

The V gene is TRBV19, the J gene TRBJ2-2; D may correspond to TRBD1 or TRBD2 (5 bases each). There are 17 residues in the CDR3. Trimming removed 3 bases at V and 6 bases at J, with 20 bases between. Germline assignment: CDR1 LNHDA and CDR2 SQIVND (reference sequence). The CDR3 region is CASSIWSEGQAAGELFF. As DNA, the CDR3 is TGTGCCAGTAGTATTTGGTCCGAGGGGCAGGCGGCCGGGGAGCTGTTTTTT.

V gene TRBV4-1 combines with J gene TRBJ2-2; 7 positions agree with TRBD1. The CDR3 runs to 18 residues. The germline V gene has CDR1 MGHRA and CDR2 YSYEKL. V dropped 1 base and J dropped 1; count of bases not matched to a gene: 9. CDR3 region: CASSQGRTGLMNTGELFF. The CDR3 coding sequence is TGCGCCAGCAGCCAAGGCAGGACAGGTCTTATGAACACCGGGGAGCTGTTTTTT.

This clonotype was counted between two and nine times. This rearrangement joins TRBV7-9 to TRBJ1-2, with D hard to call. V was pared by 5 bases and J by 4 bases, with 17 bases between. CDR3 length: 15 residues. The germline V gene has CDR1 SEHNR and CDR2 FQNEAQ (reference sequence). The CDR3 loop is CASSLSPPRPYGYTF. The CDR3 region has the DNA TGTGCCAGCAGCCTCTCACCCCCAAGACCCTATGGCTACACCTTC.